The 16 T cell receptor beta chains presented below share a single source sample, sequenced in a study of shared clonotypes between healthy human individuals. The assay was immunoSEQ multiplex PCR, and TCRdb's table has in-frame clones only and misses some. The sample lists 1 million to 1.3 million clones, about 80% occurring once. Sequenced: memory CD4+ T cells from PBMCs. Noted subset: CD45RA-negative fraction. The receptors come from a man younger than 35 in good health. Some clones in this sample may be carry-over from other donors' samples.

With respect to this clone: The sample holds other DNA sequences that translate to the same CDR3. The chain uses TRBV7-9 and TRBJ1-4, with a weak D call TRBD1 (6 bases). From germline, CDR1 is SEHNR and CDR2 FQNEAQ (reference sequence). Trimming removed 3 bases at V and 8 bases at J, with 16 bases between. The length of the CDR3 is 15 residues. The DNA for the CDR3 is TGTGCCAGCAGCTTGGCCGGGGGCCGGGGCGAAAAACTGTTTTTT. It yields the protein CASSLAGGRGEKLFF.

V usage is TRBV6-5 and J usage is TRBJ2-1; 10 nucleotides align to TRBD2. Germline lookup yields CDR1 MNHEY and CDR2 SVGAGI. CDR3 length equals 15 residues. Trimming removed 6 bases from V and 7 bases from J; junction bases left unmatched: 9. Here the CDR3 reads CASSRTSGKGNEQFF. The CDR3 region has the DNA TGTGCCAGCAGCCGAACTAGCGGGAAAGGGAATGAGCAGTTCTTC.

The chain recombines TRBV6-1 with TRBJ2-7, with TRBD1 as a possible D gene (6 bases). Germline V CDR1 and CDR2: MNHNS, SASEGT. Trimming shortened V by 6 bases and J by 5 bases, and 14 bases separated the two germline ends. This CDR3 has 13 residues. CDR3 loop: CASRLGQFHEQYF. For the CDR3, the DNA is TGTGCCAGCAGACTCGGACAGTTCCACGAGCAGTACTTC.

The chain has TRBV2 and TRBJ2-5; either TRBD1 or TRBD2 may supply D (5 bases each). Germline V CDR1 and CDR2: SNHLY, FYNNEI. With 7 bases removed from V and 2 bases from J, the gap between germline ends came to 14 bases. CDR3 length: 14 residues. This chain's CDR3 is CASTLGTRQETQYF. The CDR3 DNA follows: TGTGCCAGCACCTTGGGGACGAGGCAAGAGACCCAGTACTTC.

V usage is TRBV6-1 and J usage is TRBJ2-7; possibly TRBD1 for D (6 bases). The germline V gene has CDR1 MNHNS and CDR2 SASEGT. The CDR3 runs to 12 residues. V was clipped by 6 bases and J by 7 bases, with 13 bases between them. This CDR3 is CASRKQGKEQYF. The CDR3 bases are TGTGCCAGCAGGAAACAGGGAAAGGAGCAGTACTTC.

This clone appeared a single time. The chain recombines TRBV4-2 with TRBJ1-5, with 8 bases identical to TRBD1. CDR1 LGHNA and CDR2 YNFKEQ come from the germline V gene. The CDR3 runs to 15 residues. V lost 4 bases to trimming and J lost 7 bases; unmatched junction nucleotides: 9. The CDR3 coding sequence is TGTGCCAGCAGCCGCACCCGGGACAGGTTCCAGCCCCAGCATTTT. Protein product: CASSRTRDRFQPQHF.

The chain employs TRBV18 and TRBJ2-2, with TRBD2 matching over 14 bases. The germline gives CDR1 KGHSH, CDR2 LQKENI. The CDR3 loop spans 18 amino acids. After removal of 5 bases from V and 1 base from J, the junction contained 6 bases not matched to a gene. CDR3 sequence: CASSRGTSGSRNTGELFF. In nucleotides, the CDR3 is TGTGCCAGCTCAAGGGGGACTAGCGGGAGCCGGAACACCGGGGAGCTGTTTTTT.

V usage is TRBV27 and J usage is TRBJ2-3; 9 positions agree with TRBD2. Germline loops: CDR1 MNHEY, CDR2 SMNVEV (reference sequence). The CDR3 runs 19 residues. J lost 4 bases, V lost 1 base, and 15 bases had no gene match. The CDR3 region has the DNA TGTGCCAGCAGTTTATGGGGGGTCGGGGTAGCGGGAGTAGCAGATACGCAGTATTTT. It specifies CASSLWGVGVAGVADTQYF.

The chain combines TRBV5-1 with TRBJ2-3; D unclear. The CDR3 is 13 residues long. Trimming removed 6 bases at V and 5 bases at J, with 13 bases between. Looked up from germline, CDR1 is SGHRS and CDR2 is YFSETQ. CDR3 sequence (DNA): TGCGCCAGCACCCAATCCCACAGAGATACGCAGTATTTT. Translating gives CASTQSHRDTQYF.

In the case of this clone: Other nucleotide sequences in the sample specify the same CDR3. This chain's CDR3 is CASSRAGTDTQYF. The CDR3 nucleotides read TGTGCCAGTAGTCGAGCCGGCACAGATACGCAGTATTTT. The genes are TRBV19 and TRBJ2-3; D is unclear. The germline gives CDR1 LNHDA, CDR2 SQIVND (reference sequence). CDR3 length equals 13 residues. Trimming cost V 5 bases and J 1 base, with 7 bases left between them.

The genes are TRBV10-3 and TRBJ1-5; 7 bases are shared with TRBD1. The CDR3 length is 15 residues. Per germline, CDR1 ENHRY and CDR2 SYGVKD. V trimming: 7 bases; J trimming: 2 bases; junction bases outside the gene matches: 8. The CDR3 DNA reads as TGTGCCATCAAAGAAGGGACAGCCGGCAATCAGCCCCAGCATTTT. It is translated as CAIKEGTAGNQPQHF.

This clone was observed once. The chain links TRBV11-3 to TRBJ1-1; the match to TRBD1 covers 7 bases. The germline CDR1 and CDR2 sequences are SGHNT and YENEEA. V dropped 3 bases and J dropped 1; count of bases not matched to a gene: 20. CDR3 size: 20 residues. CDR3 DNA: TGTGCCAGCAGCTTTTACCCCGGACAGGACTCAGGAAGGGGGAACACTGAAGCTTTCTTT. It translates to CASSFYPGQDSGRGNTEAFF.

V usage is TRBV7-3 and J usage is TRBJ2-5; possible D gene TRBD2, 6 bases. V gave up 6 bases and J gave up 1 base, with 12 bases separating them. The V gene's germline CDR1 is SGHTA and CDR2 FQGTGA. The CDR3 loop spans 14 amino acids. CDR3: CASSSGQGQETQYF. DNA of the CDR3: TGTGCCAGCAGTAGCGGCCAGGGCCAAGAGACCCAGTACTTC.

This clone was observed a few times. The chain carries TRBV28 and TRBJ1-3; possible D gene TRBD1, 5 bases. The CDR3 is 14 amino acids. The V and J ends lost 5 bases and 8 bases respectively, with 16 bases between them. Germline loops: CDR1 MDHEN, CDR2 SYDVKM. The CDR3 nucleotides read TGTGCCAGCAGTCTCTACCCAGGGAGGGACACCATATATTTT. Protein: CASSLYPGRDTIYF.

In regard to this clone: The sample carries other DNA sequences with the same CDR3. The chain combines TRBV7-2 with TRBJ1-1; D call uncertain. This CDR3 comprises 15 residues. In germline, CDR1 is SGHTA, CDR2 FQGNSA. V lost 0 bases, J lost 0 bases, and 8 bases lay in between. The CDR3 loop reads CASSLAPGMNTEAFF. In DNA, the CDR3 is TGTGCCAGCAGCTTAGCGCCGGGCATGAACACTGAAGCTTTCTTT.

With regard to this clone: A much larger clone differs by one base, so this may be a read error. The J gene is TRBJ2-5, the V gene TRBV18; TRBD1 or TRBD2 may be the D gene (5 bases each). Judging by the DNA end, TRBJ2-7 fits better; the J call may be wrong. Germline V lookup: CDR1 KGHSH, CDR2 LQKENI. CDR3 length equals 13 residues. In nucleotides, the CDR3 is TGTGCCAGCTCACCAGGACTGGGGGACGAGCAGTACTTC. Protein product: CASSPGLGDEQYF.